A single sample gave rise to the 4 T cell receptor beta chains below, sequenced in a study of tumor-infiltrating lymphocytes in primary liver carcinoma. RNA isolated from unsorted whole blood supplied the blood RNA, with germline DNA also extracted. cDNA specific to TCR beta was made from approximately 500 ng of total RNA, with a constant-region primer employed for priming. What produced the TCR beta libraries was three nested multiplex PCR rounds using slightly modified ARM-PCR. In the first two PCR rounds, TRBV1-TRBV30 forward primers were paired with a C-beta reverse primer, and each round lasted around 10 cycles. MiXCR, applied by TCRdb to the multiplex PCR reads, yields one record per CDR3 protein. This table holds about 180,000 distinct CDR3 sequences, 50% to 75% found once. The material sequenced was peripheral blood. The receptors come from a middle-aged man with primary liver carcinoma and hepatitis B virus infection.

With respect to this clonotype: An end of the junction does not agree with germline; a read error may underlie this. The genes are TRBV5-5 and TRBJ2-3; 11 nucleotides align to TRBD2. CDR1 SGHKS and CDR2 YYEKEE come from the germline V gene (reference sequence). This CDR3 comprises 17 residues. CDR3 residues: CASSLAGTSGSTDTRYF. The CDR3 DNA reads TGTGCCAGCAGCTTGGCTGGGACTAGCGGAAGCACAGATACGCGGTATTTT. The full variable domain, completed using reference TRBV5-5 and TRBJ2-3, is DAGVTQSPTHLIKTRGQQVTLRCSPISGHKSVSWYQQVLGQGPQFIFQYYEKEERGRGNFPDRFSARQFPNYSSELNVNALLLGDSALYLCASSLAGTSGSTDTRYFGPGTRLTVL.

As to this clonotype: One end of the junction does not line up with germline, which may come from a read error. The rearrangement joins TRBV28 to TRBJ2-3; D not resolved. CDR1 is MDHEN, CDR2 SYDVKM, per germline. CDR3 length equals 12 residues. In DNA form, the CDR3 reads TGTGCCAGCAGTCTTAGCACAGAAACGCAGTATTTT. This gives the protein CASSLSTETQYF.

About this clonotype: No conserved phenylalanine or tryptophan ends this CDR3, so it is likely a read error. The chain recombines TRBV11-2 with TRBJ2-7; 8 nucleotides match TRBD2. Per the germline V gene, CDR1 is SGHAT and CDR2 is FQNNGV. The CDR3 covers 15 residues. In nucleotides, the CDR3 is TGCGCCAGCAGCCAAGTGTTAGCGGGACGCTACGAGCAGTACTCC. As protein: CASSQVLAGRYEQYS.

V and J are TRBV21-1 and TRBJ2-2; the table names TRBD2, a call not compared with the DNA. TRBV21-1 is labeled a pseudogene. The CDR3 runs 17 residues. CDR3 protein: CASSDPGLAGNTGELFF. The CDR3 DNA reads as TGTGCCAGCAGCGACCCTGGACTAGCGGGGAACACCGGGGAGCTGTTTTTT.